The clone carrying this TCR beta chain was recorded a few times. A second PCR, run for about 7 to 11 cycles, used a sample-barcoded 5' primer plus a J-beta primer mix. MiXCR, applied by TCRdb to the 5' RACE reads, yields one record per CDR3 protein. Of around 820,000 distinct CDR3 sequences in the sample, around 25% were seen once. The germline V gene encodes CDR1 SNHLY and CDR2 FYNNEI. V was clipped by 0 bases and J by 6 bases, with 17 bases between them. The CDR3 has 16 residues. Donors ranged from about 6 to 90 years old and were healthy Caucasians in Russia. These data originate in a study of blood T cells in healthy people across ages. This sample also belongs to another study, concerning T cells of mothers and their children.

Sequences were obtained from blood. The TCR originated in a boy between 5 and 17 years old in good health. The rearrangement uses TRBV2 and TRBJ1-2; D perhaps matches TRBD1 (5 bases). This CDR3 reads CASSEALQGTGDGYTF. CDR3 sequence (DNA): TGTGCCAGCAGTGAAGCGCTTCAAGGTACAGGAGATGGCTACACCTTC.